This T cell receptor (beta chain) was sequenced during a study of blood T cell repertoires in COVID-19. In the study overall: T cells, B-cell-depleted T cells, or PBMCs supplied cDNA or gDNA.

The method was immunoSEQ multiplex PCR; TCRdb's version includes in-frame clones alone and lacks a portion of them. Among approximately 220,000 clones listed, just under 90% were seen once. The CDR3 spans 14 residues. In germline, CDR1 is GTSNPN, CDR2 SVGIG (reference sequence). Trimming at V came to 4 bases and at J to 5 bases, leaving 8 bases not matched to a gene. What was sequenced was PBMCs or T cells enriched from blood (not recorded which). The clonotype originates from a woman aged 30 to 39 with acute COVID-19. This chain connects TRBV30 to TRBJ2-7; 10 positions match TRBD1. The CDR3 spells CAWNRDRGIHEQYF. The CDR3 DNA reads TGTGCCTGGAACCGGGACAGGGGAATCCACGAGCAGTACTTC.